This T cell receptor (beta chain) is from a study of OX40 agonist ivuxolimab in advanced cancers. On the study more broadly: Ivuxolimab doses were 0.01, 0.1, 0.3, 1.5, 3 or 10 mg/kg every 2 weeks.

The method was immunoSEQ multiplex PCR; TCRdb's version includes in-frame clones alone and lacks a portion of them. The data show over 50,000 clones, under 85% seen once. This clone was observed once. Trimming left V 0 bases short and J 5 bases short, with 15 bases between. Germline loops: CDR1 SGHNT, CDR2 YYREEE (reference sequence). CDR3 length: 16 residues. Sequenced material: CD4+ or CD8+ T cells sorted from blood, taken in a trial of the OX40 agonist ivuxolimab. J is TRBJ2-1 and V is TRBV5-4, with a tentative D call TRBD2 (6 bases). The TCR was taken from an adult with an advanced solid tumor such as melanoma, head and neck, liver or kidney cancer. The CDR3 region has the DNA TGTGCCAGCAGCTTGGAGGGGTACCGGGGGAACAATGAGCAGTTCTTC. Protein sequence: CASSLEGYRGNNEQFF. The full variable domain, in which reference TRBV5-4 and TRBJ2-1 provide the parts outside the CDR3, is ETGVTQSPTHLIKTRGQQVTLRCSSQSGHNTVSWYQQALGQGPQFIFQYYREEENGRGNFPPRFSGLQFPNYSSELNVNALELDDSALYLCASSLEGYRGNNEQFFGPGTRLTVL.